At least ten counts were recorded for the clone carrying this TCR beta chain. Its antigen is not known. The trim removed 5 bases at V and 4 bases at J, leaving 8 bases unmatched. CDR1 and CDR2 from the germline V gene are SEHNR and FQNEAQ (reference sequence). This CDR3 spans 15 amino acids. The authors prepared the TCRbeta library with unique molecular identifiers. TCRdb passed the PCR reads through MiXCR, listing each CDR3 protein once. In the table there are some 190,000 distinct CDR3 sequences, roughly 11% of which are singletons. The data derive from a study of T-cell reconstitution after alpha-beta-depleted transplantation in children. Whole-study findings and limits: The study traced high day-60 TCRbeta diversity in some patients to surviving recipient T cells and thymic progenitors. It was reported that alpha-beta T cells came from several hundred expanded graft clones (about two months after transplant).

The J gene is TRBJ1-2, the V gene TRBV7-9; the match to TRBD1 covers 9 bases. This specimen consisted of PBMCs, obtained before TCRalphabeta/CD19-depleted stem cell transplant. This TCR derives from a boy aged 2 to 9 with acute myeloid leukemia, due to receive a stem cell transplant. The CDR3 region has the DNA TGTGCCAGCAGCCCAACAGGGGGCGGCTTCTATGGCTACACCTTC. Residues: CASSPTGGGFYGYTF.